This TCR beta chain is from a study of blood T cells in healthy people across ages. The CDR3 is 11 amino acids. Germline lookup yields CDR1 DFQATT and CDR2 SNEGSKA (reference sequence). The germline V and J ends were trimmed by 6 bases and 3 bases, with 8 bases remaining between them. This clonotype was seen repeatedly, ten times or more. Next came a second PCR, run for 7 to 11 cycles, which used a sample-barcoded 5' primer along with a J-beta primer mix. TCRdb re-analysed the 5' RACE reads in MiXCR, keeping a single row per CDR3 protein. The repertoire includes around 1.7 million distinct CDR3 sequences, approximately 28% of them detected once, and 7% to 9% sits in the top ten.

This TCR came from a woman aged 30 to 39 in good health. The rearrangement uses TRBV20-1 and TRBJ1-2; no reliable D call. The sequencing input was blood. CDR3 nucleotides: TGCAGTGCCCCCTCCGACTATGGCTACACCTTC. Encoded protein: CSAPSDYGYTF.